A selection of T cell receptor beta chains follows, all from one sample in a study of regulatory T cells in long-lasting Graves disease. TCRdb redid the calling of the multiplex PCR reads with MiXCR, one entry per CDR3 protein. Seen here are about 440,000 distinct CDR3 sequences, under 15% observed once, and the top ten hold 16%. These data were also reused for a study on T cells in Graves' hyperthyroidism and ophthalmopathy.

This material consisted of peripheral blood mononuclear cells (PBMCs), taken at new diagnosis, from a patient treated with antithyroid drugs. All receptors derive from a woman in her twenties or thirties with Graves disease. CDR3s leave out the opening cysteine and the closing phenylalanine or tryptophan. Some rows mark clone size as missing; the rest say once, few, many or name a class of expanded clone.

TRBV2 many ASTPDRGSYEQY
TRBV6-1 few AGSTAGAEAF
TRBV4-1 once ASSQETSTGTEAF
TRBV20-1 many SATSDGVNEQF
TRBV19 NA ASTLGWTGPGGYT
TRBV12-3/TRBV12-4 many ASSFRDYSYEQY
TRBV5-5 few ASGQNYGYT
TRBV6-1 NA ASSLAGTALNIQY
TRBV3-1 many ASSQGDRVGETQY
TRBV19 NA ATREGGNQPQH
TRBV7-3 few ASSPGIGVTEKLF
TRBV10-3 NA AITRARWDSGNTIY
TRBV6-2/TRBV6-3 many ASSTGNEQF
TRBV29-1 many SVEGSGTGPYNEQF
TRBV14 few ASSHGLAFYEQY
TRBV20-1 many SAAGLAGENEQF
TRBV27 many ASSWGGGRGDEQY
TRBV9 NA ASSVGGSTGETQY
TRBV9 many ASNEGGSSYEQY
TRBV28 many ASRIQHRDQEQF
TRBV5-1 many ASSLYGRAYSSTDTQY
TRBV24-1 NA ATIPSWSTDTQY
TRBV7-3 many ASSTGGGTSGPEQF
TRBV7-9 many ASSYPQGFEQY
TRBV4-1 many ASSQETGAYNEQF
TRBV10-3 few AAQGQGAQETQY
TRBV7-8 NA ASSSIEETQY
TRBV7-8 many ASSLARGQGAGPQH
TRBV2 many ASSDGAWNTEAF
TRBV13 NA ASYSSGGTGELF
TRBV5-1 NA ASSTETGLNTEAF